The sequence of this TCR beta chain was determined in a study of blood T cell repertoires in COVID-19. Clones were read by immunoSEQ multiplex PCR, and TCRdb kept only the in-frame ones, dropping some. Among approximately 77,000 clones listed, 70% to 90% were seen once. The CDR3 runs to 15 residues. Per the germline V gene, CDR1 is MRHNA and CDR2 is SNTAGT. Trimming took 0 bases from V and 7 from J; bases not matched to a gene: 2. Material for sequencing was peripheral blood. The sequence came from a man aged 45-65 years with active COVID-19. The chain has TRBV6-4 and TRBJ2-1; TRBD2 matches at 11 bases. The CDR3 loop is CASSDSVAGGNEQFF. In nucleotides, the CDR3 is TGTGCCAGCAGTGACTCTGTAGCGGGAGGGAATGAGCAGTTCTTC.